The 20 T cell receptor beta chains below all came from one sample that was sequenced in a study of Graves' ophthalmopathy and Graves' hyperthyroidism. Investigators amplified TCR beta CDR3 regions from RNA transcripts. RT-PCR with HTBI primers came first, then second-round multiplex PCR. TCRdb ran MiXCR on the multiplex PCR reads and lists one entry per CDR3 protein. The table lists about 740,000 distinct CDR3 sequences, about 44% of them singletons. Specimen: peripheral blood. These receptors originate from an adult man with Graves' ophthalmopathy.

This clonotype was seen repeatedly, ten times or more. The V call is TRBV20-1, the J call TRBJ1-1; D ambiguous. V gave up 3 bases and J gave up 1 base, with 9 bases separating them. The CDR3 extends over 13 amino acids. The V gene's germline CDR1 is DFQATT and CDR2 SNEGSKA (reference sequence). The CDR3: CSASAGRNTEAFF. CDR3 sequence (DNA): TGCAGTGCTAGCGCGGGCAGGAACACTGAAGCTTTCTTT.

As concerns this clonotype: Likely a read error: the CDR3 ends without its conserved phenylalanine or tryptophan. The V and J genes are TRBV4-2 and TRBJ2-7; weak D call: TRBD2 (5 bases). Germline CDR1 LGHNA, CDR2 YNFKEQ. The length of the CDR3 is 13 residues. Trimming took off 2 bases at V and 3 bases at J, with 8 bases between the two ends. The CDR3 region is CASSQFEGYEQYL. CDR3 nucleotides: TGTGCCAGCAGCCAATTTGAGGGCTACGAGCAGTACCTC.

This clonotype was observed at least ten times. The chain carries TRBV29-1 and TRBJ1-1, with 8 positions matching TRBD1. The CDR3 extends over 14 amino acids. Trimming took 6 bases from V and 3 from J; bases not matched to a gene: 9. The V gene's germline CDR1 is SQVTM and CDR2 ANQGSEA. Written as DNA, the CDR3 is TGCAGCGTAGCTAGGGGACAGGCGGACACTGAAGCTTTCTTT. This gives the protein CSVARGQADTEAFF.

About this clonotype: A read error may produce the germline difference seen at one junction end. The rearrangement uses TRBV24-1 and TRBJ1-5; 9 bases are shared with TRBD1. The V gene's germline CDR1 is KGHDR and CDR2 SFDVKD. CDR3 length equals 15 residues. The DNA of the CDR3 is TGTGCCAGCAGTTCGGGACAGGGACTAAATCAGCCCCAGCATTTT. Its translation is CASSSGQGLNQPQHF.

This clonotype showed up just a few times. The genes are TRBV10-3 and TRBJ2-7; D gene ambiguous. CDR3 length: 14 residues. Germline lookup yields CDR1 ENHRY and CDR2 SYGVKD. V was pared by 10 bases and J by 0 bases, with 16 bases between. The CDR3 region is CASSPGVSSYEQYF. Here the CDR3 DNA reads TGTGCCAGCAGCCCTGGCGTCAGCTCCTACGAGCAGTACTTC.

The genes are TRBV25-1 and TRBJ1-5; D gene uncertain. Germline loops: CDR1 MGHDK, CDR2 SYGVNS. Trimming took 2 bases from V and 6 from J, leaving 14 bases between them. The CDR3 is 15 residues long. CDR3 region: CASSEPDGLGQPQHF. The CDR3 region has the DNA TGTGCCAGCAGTGAACCAGATGGGTTAGGTCAGCCCCAGCATTTT.

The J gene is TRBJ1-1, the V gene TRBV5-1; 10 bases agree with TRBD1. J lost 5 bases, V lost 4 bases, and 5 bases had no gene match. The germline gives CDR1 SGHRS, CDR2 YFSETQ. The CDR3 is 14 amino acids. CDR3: CASSNAGQGTEAFF. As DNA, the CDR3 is TGCGCCAGCAGCAACGCGGGACAGGGGACTGAAGCTTTCTTT.

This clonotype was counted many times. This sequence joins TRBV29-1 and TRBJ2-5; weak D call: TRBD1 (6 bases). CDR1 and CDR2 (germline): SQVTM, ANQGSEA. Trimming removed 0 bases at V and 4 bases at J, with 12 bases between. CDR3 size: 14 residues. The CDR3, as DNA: TGCAGCGTTGAAGAGGGCAGGGGAAGAGAGACCCAGTACTTC. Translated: CSVEEGRGRETQYF.

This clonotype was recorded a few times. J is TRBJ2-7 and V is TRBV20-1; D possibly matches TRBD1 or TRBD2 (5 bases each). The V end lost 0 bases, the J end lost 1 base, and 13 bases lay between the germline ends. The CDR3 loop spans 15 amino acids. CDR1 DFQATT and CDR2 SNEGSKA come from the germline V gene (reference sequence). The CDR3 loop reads CSARDYKRGSYEQYF. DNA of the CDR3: TGCAGTGCTAGAGATTATAAGAGGGGATCCTACGAGCAGTACTTC.

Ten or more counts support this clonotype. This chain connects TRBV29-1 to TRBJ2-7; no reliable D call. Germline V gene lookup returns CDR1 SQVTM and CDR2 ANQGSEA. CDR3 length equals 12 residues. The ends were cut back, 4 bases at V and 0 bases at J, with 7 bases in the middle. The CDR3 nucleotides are TGCAGCGTTGGGCAGAGCTCCTACGAGCAGTACTTC. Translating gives CSVGQSSYEQYF.

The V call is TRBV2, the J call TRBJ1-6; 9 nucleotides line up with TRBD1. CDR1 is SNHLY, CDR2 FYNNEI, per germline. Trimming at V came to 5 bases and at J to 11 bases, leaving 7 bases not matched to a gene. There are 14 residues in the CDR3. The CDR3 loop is CASSKQGAGTPLHF. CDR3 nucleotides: TGTGCCAGCAGTAAACAGGGGGCGGGAACACCCCTCCACTTT.

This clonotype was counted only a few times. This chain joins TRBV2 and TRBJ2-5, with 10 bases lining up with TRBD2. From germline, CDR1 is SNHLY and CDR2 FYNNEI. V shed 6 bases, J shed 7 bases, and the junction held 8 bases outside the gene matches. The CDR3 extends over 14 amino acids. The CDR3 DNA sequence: TGTGCCAGCAGCCCTGGACTAGCGGCCTGGACCCAGTACTTC. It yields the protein CASSPGLAAWTQYF.

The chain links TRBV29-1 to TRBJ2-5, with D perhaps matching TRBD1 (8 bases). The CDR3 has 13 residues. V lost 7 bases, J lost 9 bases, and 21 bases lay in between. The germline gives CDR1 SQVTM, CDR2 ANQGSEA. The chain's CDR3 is CSADGGTGLAQYF. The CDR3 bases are TGCAGCGCCGACGGGGGGACAGGTCTGGCCCAGTACTTC.

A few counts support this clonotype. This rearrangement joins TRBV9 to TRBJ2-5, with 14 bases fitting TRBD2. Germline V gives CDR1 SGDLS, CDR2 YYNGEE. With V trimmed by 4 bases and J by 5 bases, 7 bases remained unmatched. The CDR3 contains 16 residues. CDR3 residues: CASSPGLAGARETQYF. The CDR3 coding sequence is TGTGCCAGCAGCCCGGGACTAGCGGGAGCTCGGGAGACCCAGTACTTC.

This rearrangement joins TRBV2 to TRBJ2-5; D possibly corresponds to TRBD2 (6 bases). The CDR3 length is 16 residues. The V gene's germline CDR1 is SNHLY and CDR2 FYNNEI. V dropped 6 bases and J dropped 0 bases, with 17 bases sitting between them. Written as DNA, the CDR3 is TGTGCCAGCAGCCCCATGGAGGGGCAATACCAAGAGACCCAGTACTTC. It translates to CASSPMEGQYQETQYF.

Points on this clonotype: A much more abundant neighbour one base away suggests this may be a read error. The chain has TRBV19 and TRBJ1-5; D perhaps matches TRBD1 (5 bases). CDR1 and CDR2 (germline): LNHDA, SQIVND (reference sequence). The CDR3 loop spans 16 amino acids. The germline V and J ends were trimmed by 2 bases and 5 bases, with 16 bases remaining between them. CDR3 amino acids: CASSIRVPSGDQPQHF. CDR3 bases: TGTGCCAGTAGTATACGTGTCCCCTCGGGGGATCAGCCCCAGCATTTT.

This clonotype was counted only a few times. CDR3 sequence (DNA): TGTGCCAGCAGACCTATCGACAGGGGGTTCCTCCACTTT. It encodes CASRPIDRGFLHF. J is TRBJ1-6 and V is TRBV28; TRBD1 matches 9 bases. V lost 6 bases to trimming and J lost 15 bases; unmatched junction nucleotides: 9. The CDR3 extends over 13 amino acids. CDR1 MDHEN and CDR2 SYDVKM come from the germline V gene.

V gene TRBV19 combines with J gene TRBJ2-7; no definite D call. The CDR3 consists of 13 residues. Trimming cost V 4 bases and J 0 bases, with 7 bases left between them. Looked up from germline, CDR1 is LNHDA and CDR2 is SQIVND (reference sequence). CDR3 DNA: TGTGCCAGTAGTACCCGGGTCTCCTACGAGCAGTACTTC. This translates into CASSTRVSYEQYF.

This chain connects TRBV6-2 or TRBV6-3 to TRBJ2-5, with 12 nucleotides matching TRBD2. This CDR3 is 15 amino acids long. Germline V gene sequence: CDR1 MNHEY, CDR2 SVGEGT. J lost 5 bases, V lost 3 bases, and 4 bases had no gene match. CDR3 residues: CASSYGLAGSETQYF. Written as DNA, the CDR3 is TGTGCCAGCAGTTATGGACTAGCGGGATCTGAGACCCAGTACTTC.

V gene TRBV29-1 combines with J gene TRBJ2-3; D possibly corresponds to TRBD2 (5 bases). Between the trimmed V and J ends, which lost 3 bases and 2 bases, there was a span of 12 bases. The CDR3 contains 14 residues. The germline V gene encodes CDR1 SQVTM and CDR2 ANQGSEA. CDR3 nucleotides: TGCAGCGTTGATTACGGGAACCCCACAGATACGCAGTATTTT. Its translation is CSVDYGNPTDTQYF.